The 10 T cell receptor beta chains below come from one sample, sequenced in a study of T cell changes during pregnancy in multiple sclerosis. The table came from immunoSEQ multiplex PCR; TCRdb's copy has only in-frame clones and leaves some out. The table records under 45,000 clones, 80% to 95% of them present only once. Sequencing was performed on CD4+ T cells from peripheral blood mononuclear cells, taken in the third trimester of pregnancy. These receptors were collected from a female donor in good health, enrolled as a control in a pregnancy study.

V gene TRBV2 combines with J gene TRBJ2-4; D possibly corresponds to TRBD1 (6 bases). The germline V gene encodes CDR1 SNHLY and CDR2 FYNNEI. V dropped 1 base and J dropped 2 bases, with 15 bases sitting between them. CDR3 length: 17 amino acids. DNA of the CDR3: TGTGCCAGCAGTGAAGGAGGGGGTATGGGATCCAAAAACATTCAGTACTTC. Its protein is CASSEGGGMGSKNIQYF.

The chain employs TRBV5-1 and TRBJ1-3; D uncertain. The germline V gene has CDR1 SGHRS and CDR2 YFSETQ. The CDR3 has 16 residues. The ends were cut back, 3 bases at V and 0 bases at J, with 13 bases in the middle. The CDR3 reads CASSSWTGISGNTIYF. The DNA of the CDR3 is TGCGCCAGCAGCTCCTGGACGGGGATCTCTGGAAACACCATATATTTT.

The DNA of the CDR3 is TGCGCCAGCAGCTTGTATAGCGGGGGGGCGGGGGATGAGCAGTTCTTC. It specifies CASSLYSGGAGDEQFF. The chain combines TRBV5-1 with TRBJ2-1, with TRBD2 matching over 11 bases. V was pared by 1 base and J by 8 bases, with 8 bases of the junction left unmatched. The V gene's germline CDR1 is SGHRS and CDR2 YFSETQ. This CDR3 is 16 amino acids long.

The V call is TRBV7-2, the J call TRBJ2-2; D not resolved. The V and J ends lost 1 base and 9 bases respectively, with 12 bases between them. The germline gives CDR1 SGHTA, CDR2 FQGNSA. The CDR3 contains 14 residues. CDR3 residues: CASSLGAGLWELFF. Here the CDR3 DNA reads TGTGCCAGCAGCTTAGGCGCAGGCTTATGGGAGCTGTTTTTT.

V and J are TRBV6-5 and TRBJ1-6; D perhaps matches TRBD1 (6 bases). Trimming left V 5 bases short and J 9 bases short, with 17 bases between. The germline V gene has CDR1 MNHEY and CDR2 SVGAGI. This CDR3 has 15 residues. The CDR3 sequence: CASSSSRGDRSPLHF. CDR3 sequence (DNA): TGTGCCAGCAGTAGCAGCAGGGGTGATCGTTCACCCCTCCACTTT.

The rearrangement links TRBV5-4 to TRBJ1-2; a weak D match, TRBD1 (5 bases). Deletions cut 4 bases from V and 4 bases from J, with 17 bases between. Germline CDR1 is SGHNT and CDR2 is YYREEE (reference sequence). The CDR3 is made up of 15 amino acids. CDR3 in DNA: TGTGCCAGCAGCCCCCTGTCGGGGGAATCCTATGGCTACACCTTC. Protein: CASSPLSGESYGYTF.

The rearrangement uses TRBV4-2 and TRBJ1-4; TRBD1 matches at 8 bases. Germline values: CDR1 LGHNA, CDR2 YNFKEQ. The CDR3 contains 15 residues. V was pared by 1 base and J by 5 bases, with 3 bases of the junction left unmatched. CDR3 amino acids: CASSQGTGLNEKLFF. CDR3 bases: TGTGCCAGCAGCCAAGGGACAGGGTTAAATGAAAAACTGTTTTTT.

The chain joins TRBV7-2 to TRBJ2-2; TRBD1 matches 7 bases. This CDR3 region has 15 residues. Germline V gene sequence: CDR1 SGHTA, CDR2 FQGNSA. The V segment lost 6 bases and the J segment 5 bases; nucleotides outside the gene matches: 9. The CDR3 bases are TGTGCCAGCAGTTCTACAGGGGACAGAACCGGGGAGCTGTTTTTT. Encoded protein: CASSSTGDRTGELFF. The full variable domain, completed using reference TRBV7-2 and TRBJ2-2, is GAGVSQSPSNKVTEKGKDVELRCDPISGHTALYWYRQSLGQGLEFLIYFQGNSAPDKSGLPSDRFSAERTGGSVSTLTIQRTQQEDSAVYLCASSSTGDRTGELFFGEGSRLTVL.

This chain connects TRBV4-2 to TRBJ1-1, with a possible D match to TRBD1 (5 bases). This CDR3 is built from 14 residues. In germline, CDR1 is LGHNA, CDR2 YNFKEQ. V gave up 4 bases and J gave up 3 bases, with 12 bases separating them. The CDR3 bases are TGTGCCAGCAGCCGGGGGGGAGTAGACACTGAAGCTTTCTTT. Encoded protein: CASSRGGVDTEAFF.

The V gene is TRBV11-3, the J gene TRBJ1-1; a possible D gene is TRBD1 (6 bases). The CDR3 sequence is 13 residues long. With 5 bases removed from V and 4 bases from J, the gap between germline ends came to 11 bases. Germline V lookup: CDR1 SGHNT, CDR2 YENEEA. The CDR3 sequence: CASSPGGSTEAFF. For the CDR3, the DNA is TGTGCCAGCAGCCCTGGGGGCTCCACTGAAGCTTTCTTT.